The T cell receptor (beta chain) under discussion was sequenced for a study of Ad26.COV2.S vaccination and SARS-CoV-2 variants. Broader study findings: Researchers reported similar non-spike TCR breadth in vaccine and placebo recipients.

CDR1 is SGHRS, CDR2 YFSETQ, per germline. The CDR3 runs 12 residues. Between the trimmed V and J ends, which lost 4 bases and 8 bases, there was a span of 10 bases. This sample's treatment: roughly 18 received Ad26.COV2.S at low or high dose, single or two shots; five or six received placebo; per-sample allocation not given. Sampling happened 63 days after the first vaccine or placebo injection. On this clone itself: The antigen is not known.

The data were produced by immunoSEQ multiplex PCR, yet TCRdb's version contains in-frame clones alone and is incomplete. The table records 380,000 or so clones, about 88% of them present only once. This specimen was peripheral blood, taken in a trial of Ad26.COV2.S vaccine versus placebo. The chain is built from TRBV5-1 and TRBJ2-1, with D unresolved. The clonotype originates from a person between 18 and 60 years old who received the Ad26.COV2.S COVID-19 vaccine or a placebo. DNA of the CDR3: TGCGCCAGCAGCATGGTTGGGGATGAGCAGTTCTTC. Its protein is CASSMVGDEQFF.